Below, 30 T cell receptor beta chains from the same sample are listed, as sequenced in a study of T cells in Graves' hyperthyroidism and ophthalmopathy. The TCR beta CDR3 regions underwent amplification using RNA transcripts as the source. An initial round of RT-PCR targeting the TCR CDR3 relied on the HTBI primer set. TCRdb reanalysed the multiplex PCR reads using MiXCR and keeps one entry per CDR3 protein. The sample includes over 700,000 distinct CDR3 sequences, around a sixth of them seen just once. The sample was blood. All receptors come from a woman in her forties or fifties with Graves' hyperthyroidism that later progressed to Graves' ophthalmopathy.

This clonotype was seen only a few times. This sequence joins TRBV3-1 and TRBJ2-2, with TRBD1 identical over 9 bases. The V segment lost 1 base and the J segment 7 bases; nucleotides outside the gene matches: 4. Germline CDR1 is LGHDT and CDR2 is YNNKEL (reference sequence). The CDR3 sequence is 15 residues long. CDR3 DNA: TGTGCCAGCAGCCAAGGACAGGGGGTTGGCGGGGAGCTGTTTTTT. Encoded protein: CASSQGQGVGGELFF.

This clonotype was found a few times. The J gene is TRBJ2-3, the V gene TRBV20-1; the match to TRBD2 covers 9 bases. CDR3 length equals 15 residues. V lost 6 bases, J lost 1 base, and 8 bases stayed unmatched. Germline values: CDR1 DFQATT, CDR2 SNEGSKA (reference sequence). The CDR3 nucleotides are TGCAGTGCCCGGGCCCAGCGGGGGGGCACAGATACGCAGTATTTT. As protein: CSARAQRGGTDTQYF.

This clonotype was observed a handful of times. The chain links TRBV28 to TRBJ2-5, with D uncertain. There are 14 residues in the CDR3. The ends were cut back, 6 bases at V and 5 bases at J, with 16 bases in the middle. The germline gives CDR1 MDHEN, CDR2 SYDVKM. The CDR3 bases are TGTGCCAGCAGCCTCCGGGCCCAGAGGGAGACCCAGTACTTC. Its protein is CASSLRAQRETQYF.

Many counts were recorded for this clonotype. The DNA of the CDR3 is TGTGCCAGCAGCCAAGCCTTGCCAAGGACAGATACGCAGTATTTT. It yields the protein CASSQALPRTDTQYF. The V gene is TRBV3-1, the J gene TRBJ2-3; D remains ambiguous. This CDR3 is 15 amino acids long. Germline V gene lookup returns CDR1 LGHDT and CDR2 YNNKEL (reference sequence). The V end lost 1 base, the J end lost 3 bases, and 11 bases lay between the germline ends.

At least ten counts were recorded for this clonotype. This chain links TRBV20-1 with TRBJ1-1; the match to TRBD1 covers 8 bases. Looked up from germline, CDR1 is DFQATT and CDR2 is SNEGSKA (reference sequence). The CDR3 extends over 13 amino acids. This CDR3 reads CTFGQGVNTEAFF. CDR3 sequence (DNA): TGCACCTTCGGACAGGGCGTGAACACTGAAGCTTTCTTT.

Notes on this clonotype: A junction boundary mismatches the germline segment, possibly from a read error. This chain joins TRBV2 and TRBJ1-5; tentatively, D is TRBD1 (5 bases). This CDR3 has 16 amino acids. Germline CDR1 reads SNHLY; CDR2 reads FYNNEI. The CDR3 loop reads CASSGRGPLSSQPQHF. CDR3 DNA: TGTGCCAGCAGTGGAAGGGGACCATTGAGCAGTCAGCCCCAGCATTTT.

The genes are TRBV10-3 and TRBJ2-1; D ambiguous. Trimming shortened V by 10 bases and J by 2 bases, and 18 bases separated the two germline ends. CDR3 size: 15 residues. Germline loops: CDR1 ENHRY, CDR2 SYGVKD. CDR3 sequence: CASGDSTFTYNEQFF. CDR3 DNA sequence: TGTGCCAGCGGAGACTCGACATTTACCTACAATGAGCAGTTCTTC.

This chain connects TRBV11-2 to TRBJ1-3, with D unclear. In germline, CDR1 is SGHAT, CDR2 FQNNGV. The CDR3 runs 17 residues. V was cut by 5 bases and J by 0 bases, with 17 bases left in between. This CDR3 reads CASSRQAAILSGNTIYF. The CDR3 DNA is TGTGCCAGCAGCCGTCAGGCAGCCATACTCTCTGGAAACACCATATATTTT.

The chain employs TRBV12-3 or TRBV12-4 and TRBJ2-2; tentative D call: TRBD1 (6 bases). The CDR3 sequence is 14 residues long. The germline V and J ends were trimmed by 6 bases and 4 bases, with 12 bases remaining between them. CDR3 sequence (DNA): TGTGCCAGCAGCTTCGGGACACTCACCGGGGAGCTGTTTTTT. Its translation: CASSFGTLTGELFF.

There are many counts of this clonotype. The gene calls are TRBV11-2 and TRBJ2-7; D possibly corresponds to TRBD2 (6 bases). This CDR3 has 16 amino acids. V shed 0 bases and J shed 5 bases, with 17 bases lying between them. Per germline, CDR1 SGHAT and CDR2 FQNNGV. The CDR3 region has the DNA TGTGCCAGCAGCTTAGAGGCGGGGCTACCGGGGGACGAGCAGTACTTC. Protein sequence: CASSLEAGLPGDEQYF. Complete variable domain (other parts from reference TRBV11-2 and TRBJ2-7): EAGVAQSPRYKIIEKRQSVAFWCNPISGHATLYWYQQILGQGPKLLIQFQNNGVVDDSQLPKDRFSAERLKGVDSTLKIQPAKLEDSAVYLCASSLEAGLPGDEQYFGPGTRLTVT.

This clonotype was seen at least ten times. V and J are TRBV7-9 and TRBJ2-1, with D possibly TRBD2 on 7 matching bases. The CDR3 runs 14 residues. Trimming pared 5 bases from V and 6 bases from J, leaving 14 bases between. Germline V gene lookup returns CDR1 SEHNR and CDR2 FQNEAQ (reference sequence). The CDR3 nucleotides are TGTGCCAGCAGCCCAAGGGGGGGGGCCAATGAGCAGTTCTTC. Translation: CASSPRGGANEQFF.

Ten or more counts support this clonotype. The CDR3 nucleotides are TGTGCCTGCCTTGCCATCTTAGGGGCGGGCGGGGAGCTGTTTTTT. Protein: CACLAILGAGGELFF. The chain is built from TRBV30 and TRBJ2-2; D is tentatively TRBD1 or TRBD2 (5 bases each). The ends were cut back, 6 bases at V and 7 bases at J, with 21 bases in the middle. The CDR3 loop spans 15 amino acids. CDR1 and CDR2 from the germline V gene are GTSNPN and SVGIG (reference sequence).

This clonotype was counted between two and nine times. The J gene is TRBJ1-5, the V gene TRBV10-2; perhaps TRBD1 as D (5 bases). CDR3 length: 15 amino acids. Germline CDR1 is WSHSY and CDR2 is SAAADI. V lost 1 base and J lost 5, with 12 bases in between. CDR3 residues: CASSEFGQMHQPQHF. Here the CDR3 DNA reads TGCGCCAGCAGTGAGTTCGGACAAATGCATCAGCCCCAGCATTTT.

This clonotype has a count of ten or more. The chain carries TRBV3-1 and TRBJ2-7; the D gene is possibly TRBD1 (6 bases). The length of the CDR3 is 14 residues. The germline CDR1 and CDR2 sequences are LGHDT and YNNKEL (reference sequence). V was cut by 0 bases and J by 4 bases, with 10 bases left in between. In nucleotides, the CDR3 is TGTGCCAGCAGCCAAGAAGGGGGATTATACGAGCAGTACTTC. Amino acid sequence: CASSQEGGLYEQYF.

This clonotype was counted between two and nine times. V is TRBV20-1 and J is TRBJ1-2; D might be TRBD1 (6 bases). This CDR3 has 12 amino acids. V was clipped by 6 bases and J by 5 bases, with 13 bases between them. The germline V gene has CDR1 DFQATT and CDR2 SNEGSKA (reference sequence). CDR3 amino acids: CSAPDSNYGYTF. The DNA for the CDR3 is TGCAGTGCCCCGGACAGTAATTATGGCTACACCTTC.

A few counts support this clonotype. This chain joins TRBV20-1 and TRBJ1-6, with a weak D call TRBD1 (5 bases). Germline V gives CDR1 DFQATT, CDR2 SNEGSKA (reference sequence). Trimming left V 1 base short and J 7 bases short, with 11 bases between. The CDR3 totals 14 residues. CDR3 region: CSARVRGGNSPLHF. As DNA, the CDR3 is TGCAGTGCTAGAGTAAGGGGCGGGAATTCACCCCTCCACTTT.

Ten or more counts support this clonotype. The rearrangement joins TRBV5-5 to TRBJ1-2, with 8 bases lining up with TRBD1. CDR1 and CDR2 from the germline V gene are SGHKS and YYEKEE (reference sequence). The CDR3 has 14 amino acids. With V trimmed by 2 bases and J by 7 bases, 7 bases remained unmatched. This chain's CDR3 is CASSFWTGSSGYTF. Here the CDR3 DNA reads TGTGCCAGCAGCTTCTGGACAGGGAGTTCTGGCTACACCTTC.

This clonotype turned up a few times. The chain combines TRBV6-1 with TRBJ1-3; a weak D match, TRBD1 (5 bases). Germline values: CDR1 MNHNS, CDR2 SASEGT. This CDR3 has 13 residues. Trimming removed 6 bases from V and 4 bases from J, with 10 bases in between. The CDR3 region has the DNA TGTGCCAGCAGCGGCAGGGTAGGAAACACCATATATTTT. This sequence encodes CASSGRVGNTIYF.

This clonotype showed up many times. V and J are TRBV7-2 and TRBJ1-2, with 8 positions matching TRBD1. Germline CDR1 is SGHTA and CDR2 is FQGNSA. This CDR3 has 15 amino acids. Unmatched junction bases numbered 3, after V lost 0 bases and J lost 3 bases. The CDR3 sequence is CASSLAGTGYYGYTF. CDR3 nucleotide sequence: TGTGCCAGCAGCTTAGCCGGGACAGGCTACTATGGCTACACCTTC.

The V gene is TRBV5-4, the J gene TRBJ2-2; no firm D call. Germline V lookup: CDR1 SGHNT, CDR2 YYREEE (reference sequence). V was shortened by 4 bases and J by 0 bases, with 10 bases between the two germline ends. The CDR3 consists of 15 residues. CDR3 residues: CASSGRGSNTGELFF. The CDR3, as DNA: TGTGCCAGCAGCGGGCGAGGTTCGAACACCGGGGAGCTGTTTTTT.

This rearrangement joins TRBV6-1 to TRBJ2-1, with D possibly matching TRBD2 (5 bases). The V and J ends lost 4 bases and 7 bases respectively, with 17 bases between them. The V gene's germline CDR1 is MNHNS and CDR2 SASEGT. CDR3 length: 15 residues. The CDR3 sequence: CASSGHRGRKNEQFF. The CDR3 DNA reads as TGTGCCAGCAGTGGTCATCGAGGGCGCAAAAATGAGCAGTTCTTC.

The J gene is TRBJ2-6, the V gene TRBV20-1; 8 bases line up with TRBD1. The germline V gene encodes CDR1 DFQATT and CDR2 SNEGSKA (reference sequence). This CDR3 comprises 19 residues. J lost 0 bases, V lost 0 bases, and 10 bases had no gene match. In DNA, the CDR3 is TGCAGTGCTAGAGATTTTTCAGGGGGCGAATACTCTGGGGCCAACGTCCTGACTTTC. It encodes CSARDFSGGEYSGANVLTF.

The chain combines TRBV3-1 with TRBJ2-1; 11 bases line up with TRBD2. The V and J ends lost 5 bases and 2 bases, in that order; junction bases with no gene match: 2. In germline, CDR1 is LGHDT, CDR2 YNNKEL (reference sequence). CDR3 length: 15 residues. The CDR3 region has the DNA TGTGCCAGCAGCGAACTAGCGGGGGCCTACAATGAGCAGTTCTTC. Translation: CASSELAGAYNEQFF.

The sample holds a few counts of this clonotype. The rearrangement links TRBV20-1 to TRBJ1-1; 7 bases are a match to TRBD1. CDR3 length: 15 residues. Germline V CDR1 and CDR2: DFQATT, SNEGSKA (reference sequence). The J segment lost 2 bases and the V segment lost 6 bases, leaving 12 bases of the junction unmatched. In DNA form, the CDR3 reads TGCAGTGCCCTCACGCAGGGACAGACCAACACTGAAGCTTTCTTT. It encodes CSALTQGQTNTEAFF.

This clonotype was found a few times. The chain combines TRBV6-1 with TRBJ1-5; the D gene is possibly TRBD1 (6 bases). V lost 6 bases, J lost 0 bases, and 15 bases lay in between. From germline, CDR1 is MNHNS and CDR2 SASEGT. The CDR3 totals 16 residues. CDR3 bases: TGTGCCAGCAGAGAACAGGGCCGCTATAGCAATCAGCCCCAGCATTTT. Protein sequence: CASREQGRYSNQPQHF.

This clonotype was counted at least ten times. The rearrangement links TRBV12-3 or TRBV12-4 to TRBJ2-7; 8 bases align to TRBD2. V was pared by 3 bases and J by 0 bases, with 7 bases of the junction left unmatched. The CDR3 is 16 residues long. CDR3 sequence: CASSFHTSGPSYEQYF. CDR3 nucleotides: TGTGCCAGCAGTTTCCATACTAGCGGACCCTCCTACGAGCAGTACTTC.

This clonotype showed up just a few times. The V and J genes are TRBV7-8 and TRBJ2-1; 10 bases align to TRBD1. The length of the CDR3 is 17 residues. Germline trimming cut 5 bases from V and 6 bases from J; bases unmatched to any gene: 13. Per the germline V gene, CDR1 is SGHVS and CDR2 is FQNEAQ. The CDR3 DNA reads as TGTGCCAGCAGCCCCTTCCGACTGGGACAGGGGATCAATGAGCAGTTCTTC. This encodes CASSPFRLGQGINEQFF. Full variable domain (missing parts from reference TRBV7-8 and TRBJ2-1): GAGVSQSPRYKVAKRGQDVALRCDPISGHVSLFWYQQALGQGPEFLTYFQNEAQLDKSGLPSDRFFAERPEGSVSTLKIQRTQQEDSAVYLCASSPFRLGQGINEQFFGPGTRLTVL.

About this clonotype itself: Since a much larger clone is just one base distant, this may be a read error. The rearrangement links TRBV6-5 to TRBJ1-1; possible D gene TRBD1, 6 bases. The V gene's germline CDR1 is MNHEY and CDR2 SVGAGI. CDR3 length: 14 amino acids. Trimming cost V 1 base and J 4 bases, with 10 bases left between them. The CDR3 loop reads CASSYWGGGTEAFF. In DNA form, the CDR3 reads TGTGCCAGCAGTTACTGGGGAGGGGGCACTGAAGCTTTCTTT.

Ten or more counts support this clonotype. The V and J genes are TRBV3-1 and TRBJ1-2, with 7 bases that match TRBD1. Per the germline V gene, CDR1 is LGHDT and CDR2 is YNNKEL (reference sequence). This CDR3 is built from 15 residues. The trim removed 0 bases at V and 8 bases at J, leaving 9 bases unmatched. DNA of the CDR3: TGTGCCAGCAGCCAAGAGTACCAGGGGGTGTCGGGCTACACCTTC. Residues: CASSQEYQGVSGYTF.

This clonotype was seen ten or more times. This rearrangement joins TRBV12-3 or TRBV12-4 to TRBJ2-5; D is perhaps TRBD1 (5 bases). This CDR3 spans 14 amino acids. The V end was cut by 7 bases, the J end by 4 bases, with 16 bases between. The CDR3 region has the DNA TGTGCCAGCAACACCAGGGTGGTTAGAGAGACCCAGTACTTC. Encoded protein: CASNTRVVRETQYF.